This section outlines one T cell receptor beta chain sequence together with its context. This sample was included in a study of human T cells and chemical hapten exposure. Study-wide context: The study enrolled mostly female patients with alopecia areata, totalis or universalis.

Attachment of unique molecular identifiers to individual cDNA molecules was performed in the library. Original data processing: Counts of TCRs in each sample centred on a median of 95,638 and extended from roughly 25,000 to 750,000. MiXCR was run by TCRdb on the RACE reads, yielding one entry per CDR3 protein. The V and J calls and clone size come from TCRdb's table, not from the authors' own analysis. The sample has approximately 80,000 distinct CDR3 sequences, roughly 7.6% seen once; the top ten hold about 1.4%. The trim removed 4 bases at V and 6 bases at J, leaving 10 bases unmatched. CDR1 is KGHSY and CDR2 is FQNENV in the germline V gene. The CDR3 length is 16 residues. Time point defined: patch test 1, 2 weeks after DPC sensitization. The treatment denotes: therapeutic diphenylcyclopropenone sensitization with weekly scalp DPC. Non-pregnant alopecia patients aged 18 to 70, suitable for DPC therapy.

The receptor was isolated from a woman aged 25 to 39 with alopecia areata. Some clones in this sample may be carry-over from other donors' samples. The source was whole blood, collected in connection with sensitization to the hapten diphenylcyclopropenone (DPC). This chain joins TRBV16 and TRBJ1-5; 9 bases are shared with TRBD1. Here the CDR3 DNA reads TGTGCCAGCAGCCCAAACCGGGACAGGGCACGTCAGCCCCAGCATTTT. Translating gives CASSPNRDRARQPQHF. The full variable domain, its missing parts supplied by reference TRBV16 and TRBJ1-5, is GEEVAQTPKHLVRGEGQKAKLYCAPIKGHSYVFWYQQVLKNEFKFLISFQNENVFDETGMPKERFSAKCLPNSPCSLEIQATKLEDSAVYFCASSPNRDRARQPQHFGDGTRLSIL.